These 7 T cell receptor beta chains were all obtained from the same sample, sequenced in a study of blood T cell repertoires in COVID-19. Libraries were prepared by immunoSEQ multiplex PCR; TCRdb keeps only in-frame clonotypes and omits some of them. The data contain 400,000 to 500,000 clones, 88% of them singletons. The sample was PBMCs or T cells enriched from blood (not recorded which). Every receptor here comes from a woman aged 40 to 50 who had recovered from COVID-19.

The chain recombines TRBV30 with TRBJ1-2; 9 nucleotides line up with TRBD1. This CDR3 comprises 16 residues. V shed 0 bases and J 7 bases; nucleotides not matched to a gene: 12. Germline V gene sequence: CDR1 GTSNPN, CDR2 SVGIG (reference sequence). This CDR3 reads CAWSVRPGQGEGGYTF. CDR3 nucleotides: TGTGCCTGGAGTGTAAGGCCGGGACAGGGAGAGGGTGGCTACACCTTC.

The chain recombines TRBV30 with TRBJ1-4; D is undetermined. Germline CDR1 GTSNPN, CDR2 SVGIG (reference sequence). The CDR3 is 16 residues long. V was clipped by 2 bases and J by 7 bases, with 20 bases between them. DNA for the CDR3: TGTGCCTGGAGTCTACATCTGGCCCCAGGAGGTGAAAAACTGTTTTTT. This gives the protein CAWSLHLAPGGEKLFF.

J is TRBJ2-3 and V is TRBV3-1 (or the pseudogene TRBV3-2), with a weak D call TRBD1 (5 bases). The CDR3 covers 12 residues. V lost 8 bases and J 9 bases, leaving 15 bases between the germline ends. From germline, CDR1 is LGHDT and CDR2 YNNKEL (reference sequence). CDR3: CASGAVRETQYF. The CDR3, as DNA: TGTGCCAGCGGGGCAGTTAGAGAGACGCAGTATTTT.

The V gene is TRBV18, the J gene TRBJ2-2, with D possibly matching TRBD2 (5 bases). Germline V gives CDR1 KGHSH, CDR2 LQKENI. The CDR3 spans 16 residues. V was shortened by 0 bases and J by 1 base, with 9 bases between the two germline ends. The CDR3 region is CASSPPKGENTGELFF. The CDR3 DNA follows: TGTGCCAGCTCACCACCCAAGGGAGAGAACACCGGGGAGCTGTTTTTT.

The rearrangement uses TRBV18 and TRBJ2-2, with 9 nucleotides matching TRBD1. V was pared by 4 bases and J by 4 bases, with 4 bases of the junction left unmatched. This CDR3 comprises 15 residues. The germline V gene encodes CDR1 KGHSH and CDR2 LQKENI. CDR3 bases: TGTGCCAGCTCACAGGGACAGGGAGGCACCGGGGAGCTGTTTTTT. It yields the protein CASSQGQGGTGELFF. The whole variable domain, remainder taken from reference TRBV18 and TRBJ2-2, is NAGVMQNPRHLVRRRGQEARLRCSPMKGHSHVYWYRQLPEEGLKFMVYLQKENIIDESGMPKERFSAEFPKEGPSILRIQQVVRGDSAAYFCASSQGQGGTGELFFGEGSRLTVL.

This clone was seen only a few times. The chain is built from TRBV10-3 and TRBJ2-2; 12 bases align to TRBD2. Trimming took 4 bases from V and 0 from J; bases not matched to a gene: 12. The V gene's germline CDR1 is ENHRY and CDR2 SYGVKD. The CDR3 contains 20 residues. The CDR3 is CAISAVGLAGGLANTGELFF. The CDR3 coding sequence is TGTGCCATCAGTGCTGTAGGGCTAGCGGGAGGGCTCGCGAACACCGGGGAGCTGTTTTTT.

The chain combines TRBV9 with TRBJ2-7; 10 nucleotides agree with TRBD2. The CDR3 extends over 16 amino acids. The junction had 8 bases not matched to a gene; V was cut back by 2 bases and J by 3 bases. Germline CDR1 SGDLS, CDR2 YYNGEE. Here the CDR3 DNA reads TGTGCCAGCAGCGTTGGTAGCGGGAGGATGGGCTACGAGCAGTACTTC. Protein: CASSVGSGRMGYEQYF. The whole variable domain, filled in from reference TRBV9 and TRBJ2-7, reads DSGVTQTPKHLITATGQRVTLRCSPRSGDLSVYWYQQSLDQGLQFLIQYYNGEERAKGNILERFSAQQFPDLHSELNLSSLELGDSALYFCASSVGSGRMGYEQYFGPGTRLTVT.